This T cell receptor beta chain was captured by sequencing in a study of OX40 agonist ivuxolimab in advanced cancers. Trimming pared 2 bases from V and 0 bases from J, leaving 4 bases between. CDR1 and CDR2 (germline): MNHEY, SMNVEV (reference sequence). The CDR3 runs to 13 residues. For this clone: This sample includes further DNA sequences coding for the same CDR3.

TCRdb's copy holds only in-frame clones and misses some; the assay was immunoSEQ multiplex PCR. The data show fewer than 85,000 clones, 70% to 90% seen once. The source of this sequence is an adult with an advanced solid tumor such as melanoma, head and neck, liver or kidney cancer. The gene calls are TRBV27 and TRBJ2-5, with D unclear. Sequences were derived from CD4+ or CD8+ T cells sorted from blood, sampled in a trial of the OX40 agonist ivuxolimab. The CDR3: CASSLAYQETQYF. DNA of the CDR3: TGTGCCAGCAGTTTAGCGTACCAAGAGACCCAGTACTTC.